These 22 T cell receptor beta chains were all obtained from the same sample, sequenced in a study of cytomegalovirus exposure and HLA in healthy donors. Libraries were prepared by immunoSEQ multiplex PCR; TCRdb keeps only in-frame clonotypes and omits some of them. The table has hundreds of thousands of clones, approximately 90% seen once. Sequenced input: PBMCs. The source is a woman in her late teens or twenties in good health and CMV-seronegative.

This chain uses TRBV20-1 with TRBJ2-7; D not certain. Trimming stripped 6 bases from V and 3 bases from J, with 9 bases between. The germline V gene has CDR1 DFQATT and CDR2 SNEGSKA (reference sequence). The CDR3 is 11 residues long. CDR3 nucleotides: TGCAGTGCCGCTAAATTCTACGAGCAGTACTTC. It yields the protein CSAAKFYEQYF.

This chain uses TRBV10-2 with TRBJ2-1; D gene unclear. The CDR3 spans 12 residues. Trimming stripped 3 bases from V and 7 bases from J, with 7 bases between. The germline V gene has CDR1 WSHSY and CDR2 SAAADI. The CDR3 sequence is CASSDFLNEQFF. The CDR3 DNA reads as TGCGCCAGCAGTGATTTCTTGAATGAGCAGTTCTTC.

The rearrangement joins TRBV19 to TRBJ2-7, with D unclear. The germline V gene has CDR1 LNHDA and CDR2 SQIVND (reference sequence). The CDR3 is 12 residues long. Between the trimmed V and J ends, which lost 5 bases and 0 bases, there was a span of 5 bases. CDR3 residues: CASSESSYEQYF. In DNA form, the CDR3 reads TGTGCCAGTAGTGAGAGCTCCTACGAGCAGTACTTC. Full variable domain (remainder filled in from reference TRBV19 and TRBJ2-7): DGGITQSPKYLFRKEGQNVTLSCEQNLNHDAMYWYRQDPGQGLRLIYYSQIVNDFQKGDIAEGYSVSREKKESFPLTVTSAQKNPTAFYLCASSESSYEQYFGPGTRLTVT.

The CDR3 bases are TGTGCCAGCAGTTTTTATGAGAACCGGCGGGGCTACACCTTC. It codes for CASSFYENRRGYTF. The V and J genes are TRBV28 and TRBJ1-2, with D unclear. This CDR3 has 14 amino acids. CDR1 and CDR2 from the germline V gene are MDHEN and SYDVKM. V was cut by 3 bases and J by 8 bases, with 16 bases left in between.

On this clone itself: Other DNA sequences in the same sample also yield this CDR3. The V gene is TRBV30, the J gene TRBJ1-1; tentatively, D is TRBD1 (5 bases). The V gene's germline CDR1 is GTSNPN and CDR2 SVGIG (reference sequence). This CDR3 region has 14 residues. V was cut by 0 bases and J by 1 base, with 9 bases left in between. The DNA of the CDR3 is TGTGCCTGGAGTGTACGGGGGGGGAACACTGAAGCTTTCTTT. The encoded protein is CAWSVRGGNTEAFF.

V is TRBV29-1 and J is TRBJ1-1; 8 bases match TRBD1. With V trimmed by 5 bases and J by 6 bases, 8 bases remained unmatched. Germline V lookup: CDR1 SQVTM, CDR2 ANQGSEA. The CDR3 spans 13 residues. DNA for the CDR3: TGCAGCGTTCAGGACAGGGTGGCCGCTGAAGCTTTCTTT. It is translated as CSVQDRVAAEAFF.

The V gene is TRBV15, the J gene TRBJ1-4; TRBD1 agrees at 9 bases. The CDR3 contains 16 residues. Germline V gene data show CDR1 as LNHNV and CDR2 as YYDKDF (reference sequence). The ends lost 3 bases at V and 7 bases at J; junction bases unmatched: 9. The CDR3 nucleotides are TGTGCCACCAGCAGTCGAGTGCAGGACAGGGGTGAAAAACTGTTTTTT. Amino acid sequence: CATSSRVQDRGEKLFF.

CDR3 sequence: CASSLAVTYEQYF. CDR3 DNA: TGTGCCAGCAGTTTAGCAGTTACCTACGAGCAGTACTTC. This chain links TRBV28 with TRBJ2-7, with D uncertain. Germline V gene lookup returns CDR1 MDHEN and CDR2 SYDVKM. The CDR3 length is 13 residues. With 2 bases removed from V and 2 bases from J, the gap between germline ends came to 7 bases.

J is TRBJ1-4 and V is TRBV5-1, with a weak D call TRBD1 (6 bases). V was cut by 4 bases and J by 6 bases, with 19 bases left in between. This CDR3 spans 16 amino acids. Per the germline V gene, CDR1 is SGHRS and CDR2 is YFSETQ. The CDR3 here is CASSVDQGPGDEKLFF. As DNA, the CDR3 is TGCGCCAGCAGCGTAGATCAGGGGCCTGGGGATGAAAAACTGTTTTTT.

The V gene is TRBV9, the J gene TRBJ2-3; a possible D gene is TRBD2 (5 bases). The germline V gene encodes CDR1 SGDLS and CDR2 YYNGEE. V lost 0 bases and J lost 1, with 12 bases in between. The CDR3 contains 16 residues. The CDR3 sequence is CASSVVELGGTDTQYF. The CDR3 DNA follows: TGTGCCAGCAGCGTAGTAGAACTAGGCGGCACAGATACGCAGTATTTT.

The V gene is TRBV28, the J gene TRBJ1-1; 10 bases are shared with TRBD1. The CDR3 is made up of 15 amino acids. The junction had 5 bases not matched to a gene; V was cut back by 2 bases and J by 5 bases. Germline CDR1 reads MDHEN; CDR2 reads SYDVKM. The CDR3 reads CASSLPGQGVTEAFF. DNA for the CDR3: TGTGCCAGCAGTTTACCCGGACAGGGGGTGACTGAAGCTTTCTTT.

V and J are TRBV2 and TRBJ2-5; 8 bases map to TRBD2. The CDR3 loop spans 14 amino acids. Germline lookup yields CDR1 SNHLY and CDR2 FYNNEI. Trimming at V came to 5 bases and at J to 7 bases, leaving 9 bases not matched to a gene. The CDR3 nucleotides read TGTGCCAGCAGTCCCCGGACGGGAGGGGGGACCCAGTACTTC. Translation: CASSPRTGGGTQYF.

The chain combines TRBV5-4 with TRBJ2-1, with D tentatively TRBD2 (5 bases). The CDR3 runs 16 residues. Germline CDR1 and CDR2: SGHNT and YYREEE (reference sequence). Deletions cut 0 bases from V and 1 base from J, with 11 bases between. CDR3 bases: TGTGCCAGCAGCTTGGGAGGGAGAGGGTCCTACAATGAGCAGTTCTTC. It translates to CASSLGGRGSYNEQFF.

Concerning this clone: At one of its ends the junction is not consistent with the germline gene, which may arise from a read error. The J gene is TRBJ2-7, the V gene TRBV28, with 11 bases fitting TRBD1. This CDR3 is built from 14 residues. Germline CDR1 is MDHEN and CDR2 is SYDVKM. The CDR3 DNA reads TGTGCCAGCAGTTTCGGTGGAGACCGGGACAGGGGGGTATTC. Residues: CASSFGGDRDRGVF.

This sequence joins TRBV27 and TRBJ1-2; a weak D match, TRBD1 (5 bases). V was trimmed by 4 bases and J by 8 bases, leaving 17 bases between them. The CDR3 runs 14 residues. Germline V gene sequence: CDR1 MNHEY, CDR2 SMNVEV (reference sequence). In nucleotides, the CDR3 is TGTGCCAGCAGTTCCCATTGGGGCGCGGGGGGCTACACCTTC. This gives the protein CASSSHWGAGGYTF.

The chain has TRBV18 and TRBJ2-3, with D perhaps matching TRBD2 (6 bases). The ends were cut back, 1 base at V and 1 base at J, with 21 bases in the middle. Germline values: CDR1 KGHSH, CDR2 LQKENI. The CDR3 has 19 residues. This chain's CDR3 is CASSPRELGLLAGTDTQYF. DNA of the CDR3: TGTGCCAGCTCACCACGGGAATTGGGACTCCTGGCGGGCACAGATACGCAGTATTTT.

The V call is TRBV5-4, the J call TRBJ2-5, with TRBD2 matching 11 bases. V trimming: 4 bases; J trimming: 4 bases; junction bases outside the gene matches: 9. The V gene's germline CDR1 is SGHNT and CDR2 YYREEE (reference sequence). This CDR3 is built from 16 residues. CDR3 sequence: CASSETSGGTIETQYF. The CDR3 coding sequence is TGTGCCAGCAGCGAAACTAGCGGGGGCACCATAGAGACCCAGTACTTC.

The genes are TRBV9 and TRBJ1-2; TRBD1 matches 8 bases. The germline gives CDR1 SGDLS, CDR2 YYNGEE. CDR3 length: 15 amino acids. The J segment lost 4 bases and the V segment lost 2 bases, leaving 7 bases of the junction unmatched. CDR3 nucleotides: TGTGCCAGCAGCGTCGGACAGGGAACTTCCTATGGCTACACCTTC. Its translation is CASSVGQGTSYGYTF.

The chain carries TRBV6-6 and TRBJ2-7, with 14 bases that match TRBD2. V dropped 4 bases and J dropped 4; count of bases not matched to a gene: 6. The germline gives CDR1 MNHNY, CDR2 SVGAGI (reference sequence). The CDR3 is 16 amino acids. The CDR3 is CASSSHWTSGRYEQYF. The CDR3 DNA is TGTGCCAGCAGTTCCCACTGGACTAGCGGGAGGTACGAGCAGTACTTC.

This chain joins TRBV7-6 and TRBJ2-5; D remains unclear. V dropped 1 base and J dropped 1 base, with 10 bases sitting between them. The V gene's germline CDR1 is SGHVS and CDR2 FNYEAQ. The length of the CDR3 is 15 residues. The CDR3 loop is CASSLGVSTQETQYF. CDR3 bases: TGTGCCAGCAGCTTAGGTGTCAGTACCCAAGAGACCCAGTACTTC.

The rearrangement joins TRBV5-1 to TRBJ1-1; D might be TRBD1 (6 bases). Germline loops: CDR1 SGHRS, CDR2 YFSETQ. Trimming pared 6 bases from V and 1 base from J, leaving 16 bases between. The CDR3 consists of 15 residues. DNA for the CDR3: TGCGCCAGCAAGAGTTCGCAGGGGCAGAACACTGAAGCTTTCTTT. Residues: CASKSSQGQNTEAFF. The whole variable domain, remainder taken from reference TRBV5-1 and TRBJ1-1, is KAGVTQTPRYLIKTRGQQVTLSCSPISGHRSVSWYQQTPGQGLQFLFEYFSETQRNKGNFPGRFSGRQFSNSRSEMNVSTLELGDSALYLCASKSSQGQNTEAFFGQGTRLTVV.

The V gene is TRBV27, the J gene TRBJ2-7, with D possibly being TRBD1 (6 bases). V was pared by 7 bases and J by 1 base, with 11 bases between. Germline CDR1 and CDR2: MNHEY and SMNVEV (reference sequence). This CDR3 contains 13 residues. The DNA for the CDR3 is TGTGCCAGCAAAGGGGGTATATCCTACGAGCAGTACTTC. It translates to CASKGGISYEQYF.